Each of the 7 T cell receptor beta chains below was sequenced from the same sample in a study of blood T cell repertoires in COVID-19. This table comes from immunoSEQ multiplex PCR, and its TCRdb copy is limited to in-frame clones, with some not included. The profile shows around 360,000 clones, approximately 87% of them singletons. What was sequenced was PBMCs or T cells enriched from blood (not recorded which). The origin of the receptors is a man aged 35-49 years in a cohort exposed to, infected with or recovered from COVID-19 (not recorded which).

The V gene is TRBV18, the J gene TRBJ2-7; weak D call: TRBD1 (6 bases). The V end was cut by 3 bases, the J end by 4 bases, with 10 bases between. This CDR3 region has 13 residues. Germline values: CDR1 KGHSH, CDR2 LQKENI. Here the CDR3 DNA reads TGTGCCAGCTCACCTTCAGGGACATACGAGCAGTACTTC. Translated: CASSPSGTYEQYF. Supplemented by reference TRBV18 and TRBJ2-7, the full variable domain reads NAGVMQNPRHLVRRRGQEARLRCSPMKGHSHVYWYRQLPEEGLKFMVYLQKENIIDESGMPKERFSAEFPKEGPSILRIQQVVRGDSAAYFCASSPSGTYEQYFGPGTRLTVT.

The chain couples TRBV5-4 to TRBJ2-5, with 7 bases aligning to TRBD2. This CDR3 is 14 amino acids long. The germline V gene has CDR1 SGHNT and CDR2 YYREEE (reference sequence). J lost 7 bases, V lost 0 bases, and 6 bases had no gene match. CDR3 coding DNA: TGTGCCAGCAGCTTGGCGGGGGGTCTGGCGACCCAGTACTTC. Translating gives CASSLAGGLATQYF. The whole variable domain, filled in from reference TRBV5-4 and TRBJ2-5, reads ETGVTQSPTHLIKTRGQQVTLRCSSQSGHNTVSWYQQALGQGPQFIFQYYREEENGRGNFPPRFSGLQFPNYSSELNVNALELDDSALYLCASSLAGGLATQYFGPGTRLLVL.

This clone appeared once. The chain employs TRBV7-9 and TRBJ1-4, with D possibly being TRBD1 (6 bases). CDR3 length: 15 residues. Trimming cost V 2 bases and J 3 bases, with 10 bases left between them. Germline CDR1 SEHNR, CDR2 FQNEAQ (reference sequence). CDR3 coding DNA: TGTGCCAGCAGCTTACCAGGGGTTTCTAATGAAAAACTGTTTTTT. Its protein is CASSLPGVSNEKLFF.

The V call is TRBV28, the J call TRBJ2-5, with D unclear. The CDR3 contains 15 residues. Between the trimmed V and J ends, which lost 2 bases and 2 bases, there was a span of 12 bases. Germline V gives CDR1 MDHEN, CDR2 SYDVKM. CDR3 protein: CASSLRSLGQETQYF. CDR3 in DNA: TGTGCCAGCAGTTTACGGTCGCTAGGACAAGAGACCCAGTACTTC.

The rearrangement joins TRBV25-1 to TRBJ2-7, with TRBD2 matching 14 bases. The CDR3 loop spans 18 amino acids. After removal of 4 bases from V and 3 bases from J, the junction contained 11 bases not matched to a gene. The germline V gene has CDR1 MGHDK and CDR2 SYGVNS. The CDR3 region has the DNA TGTGCCAGCAGTGCAGCCAAGGGACTAGCGGGAGTGGACTACGAGCAGTACTTC. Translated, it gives CASSAAKGLAGVDYEQYF.

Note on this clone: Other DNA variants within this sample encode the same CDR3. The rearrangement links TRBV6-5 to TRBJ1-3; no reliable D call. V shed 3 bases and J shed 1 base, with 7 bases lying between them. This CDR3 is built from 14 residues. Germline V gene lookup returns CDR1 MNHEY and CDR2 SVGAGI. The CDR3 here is CASSYASSGNTIYF. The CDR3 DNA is TGTGCCAGCAGTTATGCGTCTTCTGGAAACACCATATATTTT.

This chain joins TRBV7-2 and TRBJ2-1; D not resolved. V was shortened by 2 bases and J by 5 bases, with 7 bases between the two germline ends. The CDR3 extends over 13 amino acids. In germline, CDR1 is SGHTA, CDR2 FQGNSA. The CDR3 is CASSLLRNNEQFF. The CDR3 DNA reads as TGTGCCAGCAGCTTATTGAGAAACAATGAGCAGTTCTTC.